A single sample gave rise to the 22 T cell receptor beta chains below, sequenced in a study of blood T cells in healthy people across ages. Then a second PCR, running about 6 to 12 cycles, was carried out with a sample-barcoded 5' primer and a J-beta primer mix. A single record per CDR3 protein comes from TCRdb applying MiXCR to the 5' RACE reads. The sample has approximately 580,000 distinct CDR3 sequences, less than 25% seen once. These data also formed part of another study, on T cells of mothers and their children.

The sample was blood. The receptor set was obtained from a boy aged 10-17 years in good health.

Relative to its sample, this clonotype is medium-sized. The chain joins TRBV3-1 to TRBJ2-7, with D hard to call. V was shortened by 1 base and J by 4 bases, with 14 bases between the two germline ends. The CDR3 is 15 residues long. Germline-derived CDR1 and CDR2 are LGHDT and YNNKEL (reference sequence). The CDR3 DNA reads as TGTGCCAGCAGCCAAGGCGCGCCATTCCAATACGAGCAGTACTTC. It encodes CASSQGAPFQYEQYF.

This clonotype was counted a few times. The chain couples TRBV27 to TRBJ2-7; 9 bases map to TRBD1. Losses at the gene ends were 5 bases for V and 0 bases for J; bases not matched to a gene: 11. Germline loops: CDR1 MNHEY, CDR2 SMNVEV (reference sequence). This CDR3 is built from 17 residues. CDR3: CASSPQWTGALSYEQYF. The CDR3 DNA reads TGTGCCAGCAGTCCTCAGTGGACAGGGGCCCTCTCCTACGAGCAGTACTTC.

The V and J genes are TRBV28 and TRBJ2-4; 9 bases match TRBD2. The J segment lost 2 bases and the V segment lost 4 bases, leaving 15 bases of the junction unmatched. The CDR3 totals 19 residues. CDR1 is MDHEN, CDR2 SYDVKM, per germline. CDR3 DNA: TGTGCCAGCAGTTCAGGAAGGCTAGCGGGAAAGGTTCCCAAAAACATTCAGTACTTC. This codes for CASSSGRLAGKVPKNIQYF.

This clonotype came up a few times. The CDR3 here is CASSMAGGFDEQYF. CDR3 coding DNA: TGTGCCAGTAGTATGGCAGGGGGTTTTGACGAGCAGTACTTC. The chain couples TRBV19 to TRBJ2-7; 7 bases agree with TRBD1. The trim removed 3 bases at V and 5 bases at J, leaving 7 bases unmatched. Germline assignment: CDR1 LNHDA and CDR2 SQIVND (reference sequence). The CDR3 totals 14 residues.

V and J are TRBV3-1 and TRBJ1-2, with D hard to call. CDR1 and CDR2 (germline): LGHDT, YNNKEL (reference sequence). The CDR3 is made up of 12 amino acids. The V end lost 3 bases, the J end lost 8 bases, and 10 bases lay between the germline ends. CDR3 amino acids: CASSHSWGGYTF. CDR3 DNA sequence: TGTGCCAGCAGCCACTCGTGGGGAGGCTACACCTTC.

This clonotype turned up a few times. At one end the junction does not follow the germline gene, possibly because of a read error. The chain joins TRBV28 to TRBJ2-3; TRBD2 is a possible D gene (7 bases). The CDR3 is 14 residues long. Looked up from germline, CDR1 is MDHEN and CDR2 is SYDVKM. CDR3 nucleotides: TGTGCCAGCAGTAAGGGGGGGGCAATAGATACGCGGTATTTT. Protein sequence: CASSKGGAIDTRYF.

This clonotype was counted between two and nine times. The chain links TRBV10-3 to TRBJ1-2; no clear D gene. The CDR3 loop spans 13 amino acids. Trimming took off 3 bases at V and 2 bases at J, with 7 bases between the two ends. Germline CDR1 reads ENHRY; CDR2 reads SYGVKD. DNA of the CDR3: TGTGCCATCAGTGACCGGCCAAACTATGGCTACACCTTC. It translates to CAISDRPNYGYTF.

This clonotype was recorded a few times. The CDR3 reads CASSLYTGSPYNEQFF. Here the CDR3 DNA reads TGTGCCAGCAGCTTATATACCGGGAGTCCGTACAATGAGCAGTTCTTC. The V call is TRBV7-3, the J call TRBJ2-1, with D possibly matching TRBD2 (6 bases). This CDR3 has 16 residues. The V gene lost 2 bases and the J gene lost 4 bases, with 15 bases spanning the gap. Germline assignment: CDR1 SGHTA and CDR2 FQGTGA.

This clonotype was detected a few times. The J gene is TRBJ1-5, the V gene TRBV7-2; TRBD1 might be the D (6 bases). There are 15 residues in the CDR3. Germline CDR1 and CDR2: SGHTA and FQGNSA. Trimming removed 5 bases from V and 4 bases from J, with 15 bases in between. CDR3 coding DNA: TGTGCCAGCAGCCTGGCCGGGACAAAAAATCAGCCCCAGCATTTT. It codes for CASSLAGTKNQPQHF. Full variable domain (rest looked up from reference TRBV7-2 and TRBJ1-5): GAGVSQSPSNKVTEKGKDVELRCDPISGHTALYWYRQSLGQGLEFLIYFQGNSAPDKSGLPSDRFSAERTGGSVSTLTIQRTQQEDSAVYLCASSLAGTKNQPQHFGDGTRLSIL.

The chain carries TRBV5-8 and TRBJ2-7, with 8 positions matching TRBD2. Germline V gives CDR1 SGHTS, CDR2 YDEGEE. Unmatched junction bases numbered 4, after V lost 3 bases and J lost 5 bases. This CDR3 contains 13 residues. In nucleotides, the CDR3 is TGTGCCAGCAGCTCGGAAGCGGGAGACGAGCAGTACGTC. It translates to CASSSEAGDEQYV.

This sequence joins TRBV20-1 and TRBJ2-5, with 8 bases aligning to TRBD2. Germline V CDR1 and CDR2: DFQATT, SNEGSKA (reference sequence). This CDR3 contains 15 residues. The junction had 10 bases not matched to a gene; V was cut back by 0 bases and J by 7 bases. Written as DNA, the CDR3 is TGCAGTGCTAGAGATAGCGGGGAGGTAGAAGGGACCCAGTACTTC. It translates to CSARDSGEVEGTQYF.

This clonotype was picked up a small number of times. The chain carries TRBV24-1 and TRBJ1-2; D not certain. Trimming took off 6 bases at V and 5 bases at J, with 21 bases between the two ends. Germline V gives CDR1 KGHDR, CDR2 SFDVKD. The CDR3 loop spans 16 amino acids. The CDR3 reads CATSQTSGTGGYGYTF. The CDR3 DNA reads TGTGCCACCAGTCAGACCTCAGGAACCGGTGGGTATGGCTACACCTTC.

The chain links TRBV28 to TRBJ1-2, with unresolved D. Per the germline V gene, CDR1 is MDHEN and CDR2 is SYDVKM. There are 12 residues in the CDR3. V lost 2 bases and J 5 bases, leaving 6 bases between the germline ends. CDR3 in DNA: TGTGCCAGCAGTTTAATGGAGTATGGCTACACCTTC. Residues: CASSLMEYGYTF.

This clonotype was seen only a few times. The chain couples TRBV12-3 or TRBV12-4 to TRBJ2-5, with D unclear. V was clipped by 5 bases and J by 2 bases, with 12 bases between them. The CDR3 is 14 amino acids. This CDR3 reads CASSPWALQETQYF. CDR3 DNA sequence: TGTGCCAGCAGTCCATGGGCCTTGCAAGAGACCCAGTACTTC.

The chain carries TRBV5-1 and TRBJ2-2; 10 nucleotides match TRBD2. The CDR3 has 16 amino acids. Germline trimming cut 4 bases from V and 0 bases from J; bases unmatched to any gene: 3. Germline V gene sequence: CDR1 SGHRS, CDR2 YFSETQ. The CDR3, as DNA: TGCGCCAGCAGCGTGCTAGCGGGGGCGAACACCGGGGAGCTGTTTTTT. Protein product: CASSVLAGANTGELFF. Full variable domain (outside the CDR3, taken from reference TRBV5-1 and TRBJ2-2): KAGVTQTPRYLIKTRGQQVTLSCSPISGHRSVSWYQQTPGQGLQFLFEYFSETQRNKGNFPGRFSGRQFSNSRSEMNVSTLELGDSALYLCASSVLAGANTGELFFGEGSRLTVL.

The sample holds a few counts of this clonotype. The V call is TRBV3-1, the J call TRBJ2-3; D gene uncertain. The CDR3 consists of 16 residues. Trimming took 4 bases from V and 1 from J, leaving 15 bases between them. In germline, CDR1 is LGHDT, CDR2 YNNKEL (reference sequence). The CDR3 DNA reads TGTGCCAGCAGCCGTTCGGGTCTAGGCGGCACAGATACGCAGTATTTT. As protein: CASSRSGLGGTDTQYF.

This clonotype was seen more than once but under ten times. The gene calls are TRBV7-9 and TRBJ2-1; D may correspond to TRBD1 or TRBD2 (5 bases each). Trimming shortened V by 5 bases and J by 7 bases, and 24 bases separated the two germline ends. Germline values: CDR1 SEHNR, CDR2 FQNEAQ (reference sequence). The CDR3 is 17 amino acids. The CDR3 spells CASSPSRARDVENEQFF. CDR3 nucleotides: TGTGCCAGCAGCCCTAGCCGGGCCAGGGATGTAGAAAATGAGCAGTTCTTC.

The chain couples TRBV7-9 to TRBJ1-1; TRBD1 agrees at 7 bases. Germline V gives CDR1 SEHNR, CDR2 FQNEAQ (reference sequence). The CDR3 runs to 15 residues. Trimming at V came to 1 base and at J to 3 bases, leaving 5 bases not matched to a gene. The CDR3 here is CASSLDEGADTEAFF. The CDR3 DNA follows: TGTGCCAGCAGCTTAGACGAGGGGGCTGACACTGAAGCTTTCTTT.

For this clonotype: A much more abundant neighbour one base away suggests this may be a read error. The chain combines TRBV9 with TRBJ2-1, with a possible D match to TRBD2 (6 bases). Germline V CDR1 and CDR2: SGDLS, YYNGEE. This CDR3 has 16 amino acids. The V gene lost 0 bases and the J gene lost 8 bases, with 18 bases spanning the gap. The CDR3 nucleotides are TGTGCCAGCAGCGTAGGTGGGAGCGGGTCTTTCGATGAGCAGTTCTTC. Translating it yields CASSVGGSGSFDEQFF.

Only one count was recorded for this clonotype. J is TRBJ1-5 and V is TRBV19; D is perhaps TRBD1 (5 bases). CDR1 and CDR2 (germline): LNHDA, SQIVND (reference sequence). The V end lost 5 bases, the J end lost 2 bases, and 16 bases lay between the germline ends. This CDR3 has 16 amino acids. The DNA of the CDR3 is TGTGCCAGTAGTTCAAGGGGCAGGGAAGGCAATCAGCCCCAGCATTTT. Amino acid sequence: CASSSRGREGNQPQHF.

The J gene is TRBJ2-5, the V gene TRBV7-2, with D uncertain. The V gene's germline CDR1 is SGHTA and CDR2 FQGNSA. Trimming took off 4 bases at V and 1 base at J, with 10 bases between the two ends. The CDR3 length is 14 residues. This chain's CDR3 is CASSSGRFQETQYF. The CDR3 DNA reads as TGTGCCAGCAGCTCAGGACGGTTCCAAGAGACCCAGTACTTC.

In this sample, this clonotype turned up many times. The chain recombines TRBV29-1 with TRBJ1-2; D gene unclear. Trimming took 7 bases from V and 5 from J, leaving 17 bases between them. Germline values: CDR1 SQVTM, CDR2 ANQGSEA. CDR3 size: 13 residues. CDR3 amino acids: CSDSRAQTYGYTF. CDR3 sequence (DNA): TGCAGCGACTCCCGGGCCCAAACTTATGGCTACACCTTC.